Listed here are 30 T cell receptor beta chains from one sample, sequenced in a study of shared clonotypes between healthy human individuals (dated by TCRdb to about 2020). The library was generated by the immunoSEQ multiplex PCR assay. TCRdb re-hosts the immuneACCESS table, in-frame sequences only. Its copies lack some clones; in the studies checked, an unresolved V gene accounts for under half of them, and the cause for the rest is not known. The sample yields approximately 1.5 million clones; less than 99% were counted once. The top ten clonotypes cover roughly 0.36% of the sample. Source material: naive CD4+ T cells sorted from blood. Read against the paper, the sample's cell subset or site label means: CD45RA+ positively selected. Receptors were obtained from a man younger than 40 in good health.

The chain carries TRBV14 and TRBJ2-1; no clear D gene. Germline V gene lookup returns CDR1 SGHDN and CDR2 FVKESK. V was clipped by 0 bases and J by 4 bases, with 13 bases between them. The CDR3 totals 16 residues. The CDR3 here is CASSQENRVVYNEQFF. DNA for the CDR3: TGTGCCAGCAGCCAAGAGAACCGGGTCGTATACAATGAGCAGTTCTTC.

The chain links TRBV28 to TRBJ2-3, with TRBD2 matching 8 bases. V shed 1 base and J 7 bases; nucleotides not matched to a gene: 10. This CDR3 contains 16 residues. CDR1 is MDHEN, CDR2 SYDVKM, per germline. CDR3: CASSLLFGRAENTQYF. The CDR3 region has the DNA TGTGCCAGCAGTTTATTATTCGGGAGGGCCGAGAATACGCAGTATTTT.

Worth noting for this clone: The sample contains more than one DNA sequence encoding this CDR3. The CDR3 DNA is TGCGCCAGCAGCCCACTAGCGGGAGGTTACAATGAGCAGTTCTTC. Translating it yields CASSPLAGGYNEQFF. The gene calls are TRBV5-1 and TRBJ2-1; 12 nucleotides match TRBD2. The V segment lost 4 bases and the J segment 4 bases; nucleotides outside the gene matches: 3. The germline gives CDR1 SGHRS, CDR2 YFSETQ. The CDR3 loop spans 15 amino acids.

This chain uses TRBV5-4 with TRBJ2-5; 9 bases fit TRBD1. The CDR3 runs 15 residues. The junction had 9 bases not matched to a gene; V was cut back by 4 bases and J by 5 bases. CDR1 and CDR2 from the germline V gene are SGHNT and YYREEE (reference sequence). Here the CDR3 reads CASSPQGARLETQYF. The DNA for the CDR3 is TGTGCCAGCAGCCCACAGGGGGCGCGACTGGAGACCCAGTACTTC.

The genes are TRBV7-9 and TRBJ1-1, with 9 bases lining up with TRBD1. Trimming cost V 4 bases and J 6 bases; bases outside gene matches: 9. The CDR3 is 15 residues long. Germline V gene sequence: CDR1 SEHNR, CDR2 FQNEAQ (reference sequence). The CDR3 sequence is CASSSQGASLAEAFF. In DNA, the CDR3 is TGTGCCAGCAGCTCACAGGGGGCATCGTTGGCTGAAGCTTTCTTT.

This clone has a single count. The chain recombines TRBV7-7 with TRBJ2-5; D call uncertain. This CDR3 is built from 14 residues. Germline lookup yields CDR1 SSHAT and CDR2 FNYEAQ (reference sequence). Trimming removed 5 bases at V and 2 bases at J, with 12 bases between. CDR3: CASSRYGPQETQYF. The CDR3 region has the DNA TGTGCCAGCAGCCGATACGGACCTCAAGAGACCCAGTACTTC.

The J gene is TRBJ1-2, the V gene TRBV5-1; D may be TRBD1 (5 bases). This CDR3 spans 14 amino acids. Trimming took 4 bases from V and 3 from J, leaving 13 bases between them. Germline V gene lookup returns CDR1 SGHRS and CDR2 YFSETQ. This CDR3 reads CASSPAGTYYGYTF. CDR3 in DNA: TGCGCCAGCAGCCCTGCCGGGACCTACTATGGCTACACCTTC.

In its sample, this clone was seen a few times. The CDR3 loop is CASSLEGVYGYTF. Here the CDR3 DNA reads TGCGCCAGCAGCTTGGAAGGGGTCTATGGCTACACCTTC. The chain carries TRBV5-1 and TRBJ1-2; weak D call: TRBD1 (5 bases). CDR1 is SGHRS and CDR2 is YFSETQ in the germline V gene. Trimming stripped 0 bases from V and 4 bases from J, with 7 bases between. The CDR3 sequence is 13 residues long. Variable domain in full (rest from reference TRBV5-1 and TRBJ1-2): KAGVTQTPRYLIKTRGQQVTLSCSPISGHRSVSWYQQTPGQGLQFLFEYFSETQRNKGNFPGRFSGRQFSNSRSEMNVSTLELGDSALYLCASSLEGVYGYTFGSGTRLTVV.

The chain uses TRBV28 and TRBJ2-7; TRBD2 aligns across 7 bases. CDR1 MDHEN and CDR2 SYDVKM come from the germline V gene. The trim removed 7 bases at V and 0 bases at J, leaving 6 bases unmatched. This CDR3 has 14 residues. CDR3 loop: CASKLTSLSYEQYF. The CDR3 nucleotides are TGTGCCAGCAAGTTGACTAGCCTCTCCTACGAGCAGTACTTC.

This clone was seen more than once but under ten times. Other DNA sequences in the same sample also yield this CDR3. The J gene is TRBJ2-7, the V gene TRBV20-1; D gene unclear. This CDR3 is 10 amino acids long. From germline, CDR1 is DFQATT and CDR2 SNEGSKA (reference sequence). V shed 6 bases and J shed 5 bases, with 8 bases lying between them. The CDR3 region has the DNA TGCAGTGCCAGCGATCACGAGCAGTACTTC. This encodes CSASDHEQYF.

The chain uses TRBV2 and TRBJ1-2; maybe TRBD1 (5 bases). V lost 0 bases and J lost 13, with 12 bases in between. The length of the CDR3 is 12 residues. The germline gives CDR1 SNHLY, CDR2 FYNNEI. CDR3 sequence reads: CASSEASRDRTF. The CDR3 region has the DNA TGTGCCAGCAGTGAAGCAAGTCGGGACCGCACCTTC.

This chain joins TRBV2 and TRBJ2-3, with no clear D. This CDR3 region has 14 residues. Germline V gives CDR1 SNHLY, CDR2 FYNNEI. Trimming shortened V by 5 bases and J by 0 bases, and 9 bases separated the two germline ends. In DNA, the CDR3 is TGTGCCAGCAGTCAGACGACTAGCACAGATACGCAGTATTTT. Its protein is CASSQTTSTDTQYF.

CDR3 bases: TGTGCCAGCAGTGGGAAGGGACAGCCAACGGGCTATGGCTACACCTTC. Amino acid sequence: CASSGKGQPTGYGYTF. This chain uses TRBV2 with TRBJ1-2; 7 positions agree with TRBD1. Unmatched junction bases numbered 12, after V lost 4 bases and J lost 4 bases. The CDR3 sequence is 16 residues long. CDR1 and CDR2 (germline): SNHLY, FYNNEI.

The gene calls are TRBV5-4 and TRBJ2-7, with TRBD1 matching 7 bases. CDR3 length: 14 amino acids. Germline CDR1 reads SGHNT; CDR2 reads YYREEE (reference sequence). V was pared by 2 bases and J by 3 bases, with 5 bases of the junction left unmatched. CDR3 sequence reads: CASSLPDRLYEQYF. Here the CDR3 DNA reads TGTGCCAGCAGCTTACCGGACAGGCTCTACGAGCAGTACTTC.

The V and J genes are TRBV7-2 and TRBJ1-1; maybe TRBD1 (6 bases). CDR3 length: 15 amino acids. The V gene lost 1 base and the J gene lost 4 bases, with 13 bases spanning the gap. In germline, CDR1 is SGHTA, CDR2 FQGNSA. The CDR3 DNA reads as TGTGCCAGCAGCTTAGGGCCTGGGGGCCGCACTGAAGCTTTCTTT. Protein product: CASSLGPGGRTEAFF.

This chain connects TRBV10-2 to TRBJ2-1, with D tentatively TRBD1 (6 bases). The V gene lost 10 bases and the J gene lost 1 base, with 11 bases spanning the gap. The CDR3 sequence is 13 residues long. From germline, CDR1 is WSHSY and CDR2 SAAADI. In DNA, the CDR3 is TGCGCCATCAGCAGGGGTTCCTACAATGAGCAGTTCTTC. Its protein is CAISRGSYNEQFF.

V is TRBV28 and J is TRBJ2-7, with 9 nucleotides matching TRBD1. V lost 8 bases, J lost 3 bases, and 5 bases stayed unmatched. The CDR3 has 13 amino acids. Germline values: CDR1 MDHEN, CDR2 SYDVKM. CDR3 residues: CASFSGQGYEQYF. In DNA form, the CDR3 reads TGTGCCAGCTTTTCGGGACAGGGCTACGAGCAGTACTTC.

The chain joins TRBV7-8 to TRBJ2-2; tentative D call: TRBD2 (6 bases). V lost 5 bases to trimming and J lost 1 base, with 11 bases between them. The length of the CDR3 is 15 residues. The germline gives CDR1 SGHVS, CDR2 FQNEAQ. CDR3 bases: TGTGCCAGCAGCCCACGGCGGGAGAACACCGGGGAGCTGTTTTTT. Protein sequence: CASSPRRENTGELFF.

The CDR3 here is CASSVVAGGPDEQYF. CDR3 coding DNA: TGTGCCAGCAGCGTAGTAGCGGGAGGGCCGGACGAGCAGTACTTC. The gene calls are TRBV9 and TRBJ2-7, with TRBD2 identical over 11 bases. CDR3 size: 15 residues. Germline CDR1 and CDR2: SGDLS and YYNGEE. Germline trimming cut 0 bases from V and 5 bases from J; bases unmatched to any gene: 4. The complete variable domain, with remaining parts taken from reference TRBV9 and TRBJ2-7, reads DSGVTQTPKHLITATGQRVTLRCSPRSGDLSVYWYQQSLDQGLQFLIQYYNGEERAKGNILERFSAQQFPDLHSELNLSSLELGDSALYFCASSVVAGGPDEQYFGPGTRLTVT.

The chain uses TRBV25-1 and TRBJ1-2; weak D call: TRBD1 (5 bases). This CDR3 is 13 amino acids long. V was pared by 7 bases and J by 2 bases, with 11 bases between. The germline V gene has CDR1 MGHDK and CDR2 SYGVNS. The CDR3 nucleotides are TGTGCCAGCACCATGGGGGGAAACTATGGCTACACCTTC. Its protein product is CASTMGGNYGYTF.

The chain uses TRBV20-1 and TRBJ2-7, with a weak D call TRBD2 (5 bases). This CDR3 contains 10 residues. Trimming stripped 6 bases from V and 4 bases from J, with 7 bases between. The germline gives CDR1 DFQATT, CDR2 SNEGSKA (reference sequence). CDR3 in amino acids: CSAAEYEQYF. CDR3 coding DNA: TGCAGTGCAGCGGAGTACGAGCAGTACTTC.

The rearrangement links TRBV28 to TRBJ1-5, with a tentative D call TRBD1 (5 bases). CDR3 length: 14 residues. In germline, CDR1 is MDHEN, CDR2 SYDVKM. V dropped 4 bases and J dropped 4 bases, with 11 bases sitting between them. The CDR3: CASSSPRGNQPQHF. The CDR3 DNA reads as TGTGCCAGCAGTTCCCCGAGGGGAAATCAGCCCCAGCATTTT.

The chain is built from TRBV9 and TRBJ1-5; possible D gene TRBD1, 5 bases. The V end was cut by 3 bases, the J end by 4 bases, with 14 bases between. Germline CDR1 and CDR2: SGDLS and YYNGEE. This CDR3 region has 15 residues. CDR3 in amino acids: CASSAGGITNQPQHF. The CDR3 coding sequence is TGTGCCAGCAGCGCCGGGGGGATCACGAATCAGCCCCAGCATTTT.

V and J are TRBV14 and TRBJ1-4, with D hard to call. Trimming left V 2 bases short and J 7 bases short, with 5 bases between. From germline, CDR1 is SGHDN and CDR2 FVKESK. CDR3 length equals 12 residues. The CDR3 sequence is CASSQSGEKLFF. The DNA for the CDR3 is TGTGCCAGCAGCCAATCTGGTGAAAAACTGTTTTTT.

The chain couples TRBV11-3 to TRBJ2-7; 8 bases map to TRBD1. V shed 5 bases and J 0 bases; nucleotides not matched to a gene: 9. The germline V gene encodes CDR1 SGHNT and CDR2 YENEEA. The CDR3 runs 16 residues. For the CDR3, the DNA is TGTGCCAGCAGCCCCCTGGCCGGGACAGGCTCCTACGAGCAGTACTTC. It encodes CASSPLAGTGSYEQYF.

The genes are TRBV9 and TRBJ1-2, with a possible D match to TRBD1 (5 bases). This CDR3 has 14 amino acids. Germline lookup yields CDR1 SGDLS and CDR2 YYNGEE. The germline V and J ends were trimmed by 1 base and 4 bases, with 11 bases remaining between them. The CDR3 DNA sequence: TGTGCCAGCAGCGTATCTACAGGTGGCTATGGCTACACCTTC. It codes for CASSVSTGGYGYTF.

The CDR3 loop reads CASNPLAGAGETQYF. In DNA form, the CDR3 reads TGTGCCAGCAATCCCCTGGCGGGAGCGGGGGAGACCCAGTACTTC. The genes are TRBV25-1 and TRBJ2-5; 7 positions agree with TRBD2. Germline CDR1 is MGHDK and CDR2 is SYGVNS. This CDR3 has 15 residues. With V trimmed by 7 bases and J by 5 bases, 13 bases remained unmatched.

The chain links TRBV6-5 to TRBJ1-1; D unresolved. The germline V gene encodes CDR1 MNHEY and CDR2 SVGAGI. The CDR3 spans 15 residues. The V and J ends lost 7 bases and 1 base respectively, with 16 bases between them. CDR3: CASKRVGRPNTEAFF. The CDR3 nucleotides read TGTGCCAGCAAGAGGGTGGGCAGGCCGAACACTGAAGCTTTCTTT.

The chain recombines TRBV10-3 with TRBJ2-1, with D uncertain. Germline assignment: CDR1 ENHRY and CDR2 SYGVKD. V lost 1 base to trimming and J lost 6 bases, with 10 bases between them. The CDR3 consists of 14 residues. The DNA for the CDR3 is TGTGCCATCAGTGAGTTTAGGAGTTCCAATGAGCAGTTCTTC. Residues: CAISEFRSSNEQFF.

The chain recombines TRBV10-3 with TRBJ2-1, with a tentative D call TRBD1 (6 bases). CDR1 ENHRY and CDR2 SYGVKD come from the germline V gene. With 8 bases removed from V and 5 bases from J, the gap between germline ends came to 19 bases. The length of the CDR3 is 15 residues. The CDR3 loop reads CAISGDHKGDNEQFF. CDR3 bases: TGTGCCATCTCTGGAGACCATAAGGGGGACAATGAGCAGTTCTTC.